The 19 T cell receptor beta chains in this list originate from one sample, sequenced in a study of beta chain features in type 1 diabetes. Sequenced material consisted of expressed TCRB transcripts (all of the isolated RNA was reverse transcribed). Assay used: immunoSEQ multiplex PCR; TCRdb lists only in-frame clones, some missing. The table includes 65,000 to 100,000 clones, under 35% detected once. The specimen sequenced was stem cell memory CD4+ T cells from blood. The receptors derive from a woman aged 18-35 years in good health.

V and J are TRBV13 and TRBJ2-5, with D possibly being TRBD1 (5 bases). The CDR3 is 14 amino acids. V lost 3 bases and J lost 5, with 13 bases in between. The V gene's germline CDR1 is PRHDT and CDR2 FYEKMQ (reference sequence). The CDR3 here is CASSFLDSGETQYF. The CDR3 DNA reads TGTGCCAGCAGCTTCTTAGACAGTGGGGAGACCCAGTACTTC.

V and J are TRBV28 and TRBJ1-5, with a tentative D call TRBD1 (6 bases). Trimming took 6 bases from V and 4 from J, leaving 19 bases between them. Germline V CDR1 and CDR2: MDHEN, SYDVKM. The CDR3 extends over 16 amino acids. The CDR3: CASSDSGGAWNQPQHF. For the CDR3, the DNA is TGTGCCAGCAGCGACAGTGGGGGCGCATGGAATCAGCCCCAGCATTTT. The variable domain in full, with the rest retrieved from reference TRBV28 and TRBJ1-5, is DVKVTQSSRYLVKRTGEKVFLECVQDMDHENMFWYRQDPGLGLRLIYFSYDVKMKEKGDIPEGYSVSREKKERFSLILESASTNQTSMYLCASSDSGGAWNQPQHFGDGTRLSIL.

A few counts support this clone. The chain carries TRBV7-2 and TRBJ1-2; no firm D call. This CDR3 spans 12 amino acids. Trimming took off 3 bases at V and 3 bases at J, with 5 bases between the two ends. The germline gives CDR1 SGHTA, CDR2 FQGNSA. The CDR3 protein is CASSFSHYGYTF. The CDR3 DNA reads TGTGCCAGCAGCTTCTCCCACTATGGCTACACCTTC.

The sample holds a few counts of this clone. This chain uses TRBV7-2 with TRBJ2-7, with D perhaps TRBD1 (5 bases). Germline V gene lookup returns CDR1 SGHTA and CDR2 FQGNSA. The CDR3 runs to 12 residues. CDR3 protein: CASSSTSPGRFV. The CDR3 DNA is TGTGCCAGCAGCTCAACTTCCCCAGGGCGCTTCGTC.

V gene TRBV7-2 combines with J gene TRBJ2-3; D is perhaps TRBD2 (6 bases). V was pared by 1 base and J by 4 bases, with 18 bases between. The CDR3 spans 17 residues. The V gene's germline CDR1 is SGHTA and CDR2 FQGNSA. This CDR3 reads CASSLVGDSTGADTQYF. As DNA, the CDR3 is TGTGCCAGCAGCTTAGTAGGGGATTCGACGGGGGCAGATACGCAGTATTTT. Looking up the rest from reference TRBV7-2 and TRBJ2-3 gives the full variable domain: GAGVSQSPSNKVTEKGKDVELRCDPISGHTALYWYRQSLGQGLEFLIYFQGNSAPDKSGLPSDRFSAERTGGSVSTLTIQRTQQEDSAVYLCASSLVGDSTGADTQYFGPGTRLTVL.

This chain uses TRBV27 with TRBJ2-5; 13 nucleotides match TRBD2. The CDR3 spans 18 residues. Trimming at V came to 4 bases and at J to 5 bases, leaving 13 bases not matched to a gene. In germline, CDR1 is MNHEY, CDR2 SMNVEV (reference sequence). The CDR3 loop is CASSSPGTSGAARETQYF. CDR3 bases: TGTGCCAGCAGTTCCCCCGGGACTAGCGGGGCCGCGAGGGAGACCCAGTACTTC.

The table lists this clone with a few counts. The gene calls are TRBV5-1 and TRBJ2-7, with a possible D match to TRBD2 (5 bases). Per germline, CDR1 SGHRS and CDR2 YFSETQ. Trimming left V 1 base short and J 6 bases short, with 11 bases between. This CDR3 spans 13 amino acids. CDR3 amino acids: CASSLREGIEQYF. The DNA of the CDR3 is TGCGCCAGCAGCTTGCGGGAAGGGATCGAGCAGTACTTC.

DNA of the CDR3: TGTGCCTGGAGTGTAGGTGGCGGCGGGGAGCTGTTTTTT. Protein sequence: CAWSVGGGGELFF. The chain recombines TRBV30 with TRBJ2-2; D unclear. With 0 bases removed from V and 7 bases from J, the gap between germline ends came to 9 bases. The CDR3 sequence is 13 residues long. Germline V gives CDR1 GTSNPN, CDR2 SVGIG (reference sequence).

This clone was counted between two and nine times. This chain connects TRBV25-1 to TRBJ2-1; 8 bases map to TRBD2. The CDR3 totals 13 residues. V dropped 6 bases and J dropped 5; count of bases not matched to a gene: 3. The germline gives CDR1 MGHDK, CDR2 SYGVNS. Here the CDR3 reads CASRAGGNNEQFF. CDR3 bases: TGTGCCAGCAGGGCGGGAGGAAACAATGAGCAGTTCTTC.

The chain combines TRBV6-1 with TRBJ1-2; D may be TRBD1 (6 bases). The germline gives CDR1 MNHNS, CDR2 SASEGT. V was trimmed by 0 bases and J by 5 bases, leaving 13 bases between them. This CDR3 has 15 residues. The CDR3 sequence is CASSEALGQGYGYTF. CDR3 in DNA: TGTGCCAGCAGTGAAGCGCTGGGTCAGGGGTATGGCTACACCTTC.

The V and J genes are TRBV18 and TRBJ2-2, with TRBD1 identical over 7 bases. The CDR3 covers 15 residues. J lost 3 bases, V lost 4 bases, and 5 bases had no gene match. Germline lookup yields CDR1 KGHSH and CDR2 LQKENI. CDR3 in amino acids: CASSLRTGDTGELFF. The CDR3 nucleotides read TGTGCCAGCTCACTCAGGACAGGAGACACCGGGGAGCTGTTTTTT.

The rearrangement joins TRBV30 to TRBJ2-7; the match to TRBD1 covers 8 bases. V was pared by 5 bases and J by 2 bases, with 5 bases of the junction left unmatched. This CDR3 spans 13 amino acids. CDR1 is GTSNPN and CDR2 is SVGIG in the germline V gene (reference sequence). The CDR3 DNA reads as TGTGCCTGGGACAGGGGAAACCCCTACGAGCAGTACTTC. Translated: CAWDRGNPYEQYF.

The V and J genes are TRBV7-9 and TRBJ1-1; D perhaps matches TRBD1 (5 bases). Germline V gives CDR1 SEHNR, CDR2 FQNEAQ (reference sequence). The CDR3 runs 13 residues. V dropped 5 bases and J dropped 0 bases, with 7 bases sitting between them. The CDR3 coding sequence is TGTGCCAGCAGCAAGACAGTGAACACTGAAGCTTTCTTT. Protein product: CASSKTVNTEAFF.

The rearrangement links TRBV10-3 to TRBJ2-7, with 13 bases lining up with TRBD2. There are 16 residues in the CDR3. In germline, CDR1 is ENHRY, CDR2 SYGVKD. The V gene end was trimmed by 4 bases and the J gene end by 2 bases; junction bases not matched to a gene: 5. CDR3 region: CAISGRTSGSPYEQYF. DNA of the CDR3: TGTGCCATCAGTGGGAGGACTAGCGGGAGCCCCTACGAGCAGTACTTC.

This clone appeared a few times. V gene TRBV9 combines with J gene TRBJ2-5; D is possibly TRBD1 (6 bases). The CDR3 loop spans 14 amino acids. Trimming removed 6 bases at V and 3 bases at J, with 15 bases between. Germline CDR1 and CDR2: SGDLS and YYNGEE. Written as DNA, the CDR3 is TGTGCCAGCAACAATGGGGACACTGAAGAGACCCAGTACTTC. It codes for CASNNGDTEETQYF.

The chain links TRBV5-1 to TRBJ2-2, with TRBD2 matching 8 bases. The trim removed 4 bases at V and 3 bases at J, leaving 5 bases unmatched. Germline loops: CDR1 SGHRS, CDR2 YFSETQ. The length of the CDR3 is 15 residues. CDR3 nucleotide sequence: TGCGCCAGCAGCGGGCGGGAGGACCACACCGGGGAGCTGTTTTTT. Protein sequence: CASSGREDHTGELFF.

The chain links TRBV18 to TRBJ2-5; D is unclear. Germline-derived CDR1 and CDR2 are KGHSH and LQKENI. Trimming removed 3 bases at V and 2 bases at J, with 7 bases between. This CDR3 comprises 13 residues. In DNA form, the CDR3 reads TGTGCCAGCTCACCTGGCAGACAAGAGACCCAGTACTTC. The encoded protein is CASSPGRQETQYF.

The V gene is TRBV7-2, the J gene TRBJ1-5, with D perhaps matching TRBD1 (6 bases). Trimming cost V 2 bases and J 5 bases, with 7 bases left between them. The CDR3 extends over 13 amino acids. The V gene's germline CDR1 is SGHTA and CDR2 FQGNSA. CDR3 loop: CASSLSGDQPQHF. The CDR3 nucleotides are TGTGCCAGCAGCTTATCAGGGGATCAGCCCCAGCATTTT.

CDR3 loop: CASSPGQGHGYTF. The DNA of the CDR3 is TGTGCCAGCAGTCCGGGACAGGGTCATGGCTACACCTTC. The chain joins TRBV6-6 to TRBJ1-2; 9 nucleotides match TRBD1. The CDR3 contains 13 residues. Germline lookup yields CDR1 MNHNY and CDR2 SVGAGI (reference sequence). V dropped 5 bases and J dropped 6; count of bases not matched to a gene: 4.